One sample yielded the 13 T cell receptor beta chains listed below, sequenced in a study of shared clonotypes between healthy human individuals. The table came from immunoSEQ multiplex PCR; TCRdb's copy has only in-frame clones and leaves some out. The sample includes fewer than 650,000 clones, roughly four fifths seen only once; the top ten take approximately 12%. What was sequenced was PBMCs. The receptors derive from a woman between 40 and 55 years old in good health. Some clones in this sample may be carry-over from other donors' samples.

The chain has TRBV29-1 and TRBJ2-2, with D uncertain. CDR3 length: 13 residues. The germline gives CDR1 SQVTM, CDR2 ANQGSEA. CDR3 residues: CRGARANTGELFF. The CDR3 nucleotides read TGCAGGGGTGCTAGGGCGAACACCGGGGAGCTGTTTTTT.

CDR3 sequence reads: CASSLSLGASEGYTF. The CDR3 region has the DNA TGTGCCAGCAGCTTAAGTTTGGGGGCGTCTGAGGGCTACACCTTC. The chain couples TRBV7-9 to TRBJ1-2; D might be TRBD1 (6 bases). The CDR3 has 15 residues. Germline V gene data show CDR1 as SEHNR and CDR2 as FQNEAQ (reference sequence). Trimming shortened V by 2 bases and J by 8 bases, and 18 bases separated the two germline ends.

The rearrangement joins TRBV10-3 to TRBJ1-1, with D perhaps matching TRBD1 (6 bases). Germline V gives CDR1 ENHRY, CDR2 SYGVKD. Trimming cost V 6 bases and J 5 bases, with 22 bases left between them. The CDR3 has 16 amino acids. CDR3 sequence (DNA): TGTGCCATCAGGAGGGAGGTCGGGGGGCAGAGGACTGAAGCTTTCTTT. Its protein is CAIRREVGGQRTEAFF.

The V and J genes are TRBV2 and TRBJ2-1; TRBD1 matches 10 bases. V lost 4 bases, J lost 5 bases, and 11 bases stayed unmatched. The germline V gene encodes CDR1 SNHLY and CDR2 FYNNEI. The CDR3 runs 17 residues. In nucleotides, the CDR3 is TGTGCCAGCAGTGCCAGGAACCGGGACAGGGGCAACAATGAGCAGTTCTTC. This encodes CASSARNRDRGNNEQFF.

The chain is built from TRBV5-1 and TRBJ1-2, with D uncertain. Germline CDR1 is SGHRS and CDR2 is YFSETQ. V lost 0 bases to trimming and J lost 2 bases, with 8 bases between them. This CDR3 spans 14 amino acids. The CDR3 reads CASSLVSVNYGYTF. The CDR3 region has the DNA TGCGCCAGCAGCTTGGTCTCGGTAAACTATGGCTACACCTTC.

The rearrangement joins TRBV7-8 to TRBJ1-5; D ambiguous. The CDR3 runs 14 residues. The germline V gene has CDR1 SGHVS and CDR2 FQNEAQ. V was pared by 1 base and J by 5 bases, with 9 bases between. The CDR3 DNA follows: TGTGCCAGCAGCTTAGATCTGGGTTATCAGCCCCAGCATTTT. It yields the protein CASSLDLGYQPQHF.

The V gene is TRBV21-1, the J gene TRBJ2-5; whether TRBD2, the table's D call, matches the DNA was not checked. TRBV21-1 is termed a pseudogene. The length of the CDR3 is 15 residues. The CDR3 DNA follows: TGTGCCAGCAGCAAAGGGAAGCCTAGCGAGGAGACCCAGTACTTC. Translation gives CASSKGKPSEETQYF.

This chain joins TRBV27 and TRBJ2-7, with D perhaps matching TRBD2 (5 bases). CDR1 and CDR2 from the germline V gene are MNHEY and SMNVEV (reference sequence). The V and J ends lost 5 bases and 4 bases respectively, with 15 bases between them. This CDR3 is 14 amino acids long. The CDR3 loop is CASSPARREYEQYF. CDR3 bases: TGTGCCAGCAGTCCGGCTCGACGGGAATACGAGCAGTACTTC.

The table lists this clone with a few counts. This chain joins TRBV19 and TRBJ2-7, with a possible D match to TRBD1 (6 bases). From germline, CDR1 is LNHDA and CDR2 SQIVND (reference sequence). This CDR3 spans 15 amino acids. Deletions cut 9 bases from V and 4 bases from J, with 22 bases between. Here the CDR3 DNA reads TGTGCCAGCTCCACCCACCTACAGGGACCGTACGAGCAGTACTTC. As protein: CASSTHLQGPYEQYF.

This clone showed up just once. At one end, the junction sequence differs from germline, possibly due to a read error. This chain joins TRBV7-9 and TRBJ2-2, with D unresolved. The germline V gene has CDR1 SEHNR and CDR2 FQNEAQ (reference sequence). The CDR3 runs 17 residues. The DNA of the CDR3 is TGCGCCAGCAGCCAAGAGGTTCGGGTCGGGTTCACCGGGGAGCTGTTTTTT. Its protein is CASSQEVRVGFTGELFF.

This clone was picked up a small number of times. This rearrangement joins TRBV5-1 to TRBJ2-3; 10 bases align to TRBD2. The CDR3 loop spans 15 amino acids. CDR1 and CDR2 (germline): SGHRS, YFSETQ. V gave up 7 bases and J gave up 2 bases; unmatched junction bases: 7. The CDR3 DNA is TGCGCCAGCGGGGGGCTAGCGGGAGACACAGATACGCAGTATTTT. Translated: CASGGLAGDTDTQYF.

This clone was picked up a small number of times. This rearrangement joins TRBV6-1 to TRBJ1-1; TRBD1 matches 7 bases. The CDR3 totals 14 residues. The germline CDR1 and CDR2 sequences are MNHNS and SASEGT. The junction had 10 bases not matched to a gene; V was cut back by 7 bases and J by 5 bases. CDR3 nucleotides: TGTGCCAGCACTCAGACAGGGATTTGGACTGAAGCTTTCTTT. As protein: CASTQTGIWTEAFF.

The chain links TRBV25-1 to TRBJ1-3; the match to TRBD2 covers 7 bases. The J call is uncertain, as TRBJ2-2 better fits the DNA end. CDR1 MGHDK and CDR2 SYGVNS come from the germline V gene. The CDR3 contains 17 residues. This chain's CDR3 is CASSESGVRWNTGELFF. CDR3 coding DNA: TGTGCCAGCAGTGAAAGCGGGGTTCGGTGGAACACCGGGGAGCTGTTTTTT.